There are many counts of the clone carrying this TCR beta chain. What it recognizes is unknown. The CDR3 covers 14 residues. Per the germline V gene, CDR1 is SGHRS and CDR2 is YFSETQ. With 3 bases removed from V and 0 bases from J, the gap between germline ends came to 9 bases. These data belong to a study of T cells in Graves' hyperthyroidism and ophthalmopathy. Amplification yielded TCR beta CDR3 regions, with RNA transcripts as the source. Initially, a first-round RT-PCR of the TCR CDR3 employed the HTBI primer set. Each CDR3 protein is one row after TCRdb ran MiXCR on the multiplex PCR reads. The table includes about 380,000 distinct CDR3 sequences, less than 20% detected once. Study-wide points: Ophthalmopathy was model-predicted a median around 6.7 months pre-onset. The blood repertoire included most of the expanded thyroid clonotypes above 0.001. A 13 V-J signature model discriminated ophthalmopathy versus stable hyperthyroidism.

The rearrangement links TRBV5-1 to TRBJ1-1, with D perhaps TRBD1 (5 bases). Material for sequencing was blood. This clonotype was obtained from a man in his late teens or twenties with Graves' ophthalmopathy. The CDR3 DNA reads TGCGCCAGCAGCTGGGACCTTATGAACACTGAAGCTTTCTTT. Translated, it gives CASSWDLMNTEAFF. The full variable domain, in which reference TRBV5-1 and TRBJ1-1 provide the parts outside the CDR3, is KAGVTQTPRYLIKTRGQQVTLSCSPISGHRSVSWYQQTPGQGLQFLFEYFSETQRNKGNFPGRFSGRQFSNSRSEMNVSTLELGDSALYLCASSWDLMNTEAFFGQGTRLTVV.